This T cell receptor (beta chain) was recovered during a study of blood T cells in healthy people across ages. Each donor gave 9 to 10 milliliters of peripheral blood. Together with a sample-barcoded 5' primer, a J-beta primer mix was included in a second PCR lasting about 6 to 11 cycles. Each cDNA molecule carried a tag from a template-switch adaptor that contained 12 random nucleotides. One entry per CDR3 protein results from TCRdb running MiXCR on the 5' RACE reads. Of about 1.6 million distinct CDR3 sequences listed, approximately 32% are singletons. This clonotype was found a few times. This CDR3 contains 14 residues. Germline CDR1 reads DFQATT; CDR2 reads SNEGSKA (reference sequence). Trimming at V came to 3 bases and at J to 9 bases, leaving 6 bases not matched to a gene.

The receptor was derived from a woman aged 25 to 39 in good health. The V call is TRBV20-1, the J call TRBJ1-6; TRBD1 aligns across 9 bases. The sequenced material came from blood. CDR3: CSARDRGMGSPLHF. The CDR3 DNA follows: TGCAGTGCTAGGGACAGGGGCATGGGTTCACCCCTCCACTTT.